This record looks at one T cell receptor (beta chain) sequence and its context. The antigen is unknown. This record belongs to a study of cytomegalovirus exposure and HLA in healthy donors. Whole-study results and caveats: Most TCR sequences were uncommon, yet certain public TCRs appeared in many donors.

The PCR used 60 Vbeta and 13 Jbeta primers. The protocol was immunoSEQ multiplex PCR, while the TCRdb copy is restricted to in-frame clones and leaves out a portion. The sample has some 150,000 clones; around 81% are singletons. The CDR3 covers 17 residues. Germline CDR1 and CDR2: SGHRS and YFSETQ. The trim removed 5 bases at V and 2 bases at J, leaving 14 bases unmatched. Sequencing was performed on PBMCs. The TCR comes from a man in his forties in good health and CMV-seropositive. V is TRBV5-1 and J is TRBJ2-7; 9 bases line up with TRBD2. The CDR3 loop is CASRRLAGINMAYEQYF. The CDR3, as DNA: TGCGCCAGCAGGCGGCTAGCGGGGATTAACATGGCCTACGAGCAGTACTTC.